This entry lists 18 T cell receptor beta chains sequenced from one sample in a study of blood T cells in healthy people across ages. A J-beta primer mix and a sample-barcoded 5' primer were used in a second PCR of roughly 6 to 12 cycles. In TCRdb, the 5' RACE reads were re-called with MiXCR into one record per CDR3 protein. The sample lists over 600,000 distinct CDR3 sequences; less than 45% were seen once. Sequencing was performed on blood. These receptors were collected from a man of 80 years or more in good health.

In this sample, this clonotype turned up many times. The genes are TRBV4-3 and TRBJ1-1; 11 nucleotides line up with TRBD1. This CDR3 has 15 amino acids. Unmatched junction bases numbered 5, after V lost 5 bases and J lost 3 bases. Germline assignment: CDR1 LGHNA and CDR2 YSLEER. For the CDR3, the DNA is TGCGCCAGCAGCACACAGGACAGGGGGCACACTGAAGCTTTCTTT. This gives the protein CASSTQDRGHTEAFF.

The genes are TRBV9 and TRBJ2-3; D perhaps matches TRBD2 (5 bases). V was clipped by 2 bases and J by 7 bases, with 8 bases between them. This CDR3 region has 12 residues. From germline, CDR1 is SGDLS and CDR2 YYNGEE. Here the CDR3 reads CASSVRGNTQYF. The CDR3 DNA reads TGTGCCAGCAGCGTGAGAGGGAATACGCAGTATTTT.

The gene calls are TRBV5-1 and TRBJ2-7, with TRBD1 matching over 10 bases. The V gene's germline CDR1 is SGHRS and CDR2 YFSETQ. The CDR3 has 14 amino acids. With 4 bases clipped from V and 6 bases from J, the junction kept 7 bases outside the gene matches. The CDR3 nucleotides are TGCGCCAGCAGCCCAGGACAGGGGGAGAGCGAGCAGTACTTC. It encodes CASSPGQGESEQYF.

The gene calls are TRBV6-2 or TRBV6-3 and TRBJ2-7; the D call may be TRBD1 or TRBD2 (7 bases each). Trimming shortened V by 8 bases and J by 2 bases, and 10 bases separated the two germline ends. Germline V CDR1 and CDR2: MNHEY, SVGEGT. The CDR3 covers 12 residues. The CDR3 loop is CASQGGAYEQYF. The CDR3 DNA reads as TGTGCCAGCCAGGGGGGGGCCTACGAGCAGTACTTC.

At least ten counts were recorded for this clonotype. CDR3 sequence: CATSGRPGRRSETQYF. CDR3 bases: TGTGCCACCAGTGGGAGACCGGGACGCAGGTCGGAGACCCAGTACTTC. V usage is TRBV24-1 and J usage is TRBJ2-5, with D possibly being TRBD1 or TRBD2 (5 bases each). Between the trimmed V and J ends, which lost 5 bases and 5 bases, there was a span of 20 bases. The germline V gene has CDR1 KGHDR and CDR2 SFDVKD. CDR3 length: 16 residues.

This clonotype has a handful of counts. V is TRBV7-2 and J is TRBJ1-5, with 9 positions matching TRBD1. The CDR3 is made up of 16 amino acids. Per germline, CDR1 SGHTA and CDR2 FQGNSA. Germline trimming cut 0 bases from V and 6 bases from J; bases unmatched to any gene: 6. The CDR3 DNA reads as TGTGCCAGCAGCTTAGCGGGACAGGGCCTTGCTCAGCCCCAGCATTTT. It specifies CASSLAGQGLAQPQHF.

This clonotype appeared a few times. The chain carries TRBV11-1 and TRBJ2-4, with 7 positions matching TRBD2. The germline CDR1 and CDR2 sequences are SGHAT and FQDESV (reference sequence). CDR3 length: 14 residues. The trim removed 6 bases at V and 4 bases at J, leaving 6 bases unmatched. CDR3 nucleotides: TGTGCCAGCAGTCCCGTGGGGGGGAAAAACATTCAGTACTTC. Its translation: CASSPVGGKNIQYF. The full variable domain, its missing parts supplied by reference TRBV11-1 and TRBJ2-4, is EAEVAQSPRYKITEKSQAVAFWCDPISGHATLYWYRQILGQGPELLVQFQDESVVDDSQLPKDRFSAERLKGVDSTLKIQPAELGDSAMYLCASSPVGGKNIQYFGAGTRLSVL.

On this clonotype: With a much larger clone just one base away, this may be a read error. The rearrangement links TRBV6-2 or TRBV6-3 to TRBJ2-5; 7 bases are shared with TRBD2. There are 15 residues in the CDR3. Germline V gene lookup returns CDR1 MNHEY and CDR2 SVGEGT. The V segment lost 5 bases and the J segment 3 bases; nucleotides outside the gene matches: 9. Written as DNA, the CDR3 is TGTGCCAGCAGTCCAGGGAGTGGGGGGGAAGAGACCCAGTACTTC. It translates to CASSPGSGGEETQYF.

CDR3 nucleotides: TGCGCCAGCAGCTACGGGACACCCGGCACAGATACGCAGTATTTT. It specifies CASSYGTPGTDTQYF. This chain connects TRBV5-1 to TRBJ2-3, with TRBD1 as a possible D gene (6 bases). Germline CDR1 reads SGHRS; CDR2 reads YFSETQ. CDR3 length equals 15 residues. The germline V and J ends were trimmed by 3 bases and 1 base, with 12 bases remaining between them.

The chain uses TRBV20-1 and TRBJ1-5; D uncertain. CDR3 length: 14 residues. Trimming pared 5 bases from V and 2 bases from J, leaving 13 bases between. Germline values: CDR1 DFQATT, CDR2 SNEGSKA (reference sequence). The CDR3 DNA is TGCAGTGCTGCGAATCCCGGGGGCAATCAGCCCCAGCATTTT. As protein: CSAANPGGNQPQHF.

The rearrangement joins TRBV27 to TRBJ2-1, with 10 nucleotides matching TRBD2. The end of the DNA is better explained by TRBJ2-7, so the J call may be wrong. Germline V lookup: CDR1 MNHEY, CDR2 SMNVEV (reference sequence). This CDR3 is built from 18 residues. The CDR3 spells CASSLSAPGLANVYEQYF. The CDR3 nucleotides are TGTGCCAGCAGTTTATCGGCTCCGGGACTAGCGAATGTCTACGAGCAGTACTTC.

This clonotype was seen a few times. J is TRBJ2-3 and V is TRBV6-5, with D perhaps TRBD2 (7 bases). Germline V gene data show CDR1 as MNHEY and CDR2 as SVGAGI. This CDR3 has 15 amino acids. V lost 7 bases and J 0 bases, leaving 14 bases between the germline ends. CDR3 protein: CASTRGAGSTDTQYF. The CDR3 coding sequence is TGTGCCAGCACTCGGGGGGCAGGGAGCACAGATACGCAGTATTTT.

V is TRBV7-6 and J is TRBJ2-5; 7 bases are shared with TRBD1. The DNA end favors TRBJ2-7, so the J call may be wrong. CDR1 and CDR2 from the germline V gene are SGHVS and FNYEAQ. This CDR3 contains 14 residues. CDR3 amino acids: CARASIQGEGEQYF. DNA for the CDR3: TGTGCCAGGGCTTCTATCCAGGGGGAAGGCGAGCAGTACTTC.

This clonotype was found many times. The chain uses TRBV7-8 and TRBJ2-6; 8 nucleotides line up with TRBD1. CDR1 and CDR2 (germline): SGHVS, FQNEAQ. This CDR3 spans 19 amino acids. V was clipped by 5 bases and J by 1 base; unmatched bases: 13. The CDR3 DNA follows: TGTGCCAGCAGCCCCCCTCGAGAGACAGGGGAATCTGGGGCCAACGTCCTGACTTTC. This sequence encodes CASSPPRETGESGANVLTF.

The sample holds one count of this clonotype. One base away lies a much larger clone, so this may be a sequencing read error. This chain uses TRBV27 with TRBJ2-5; TRBD2 might be the D (5 bases). The CDR3 is 15 amino acids. Germline lookup yields CDR1 MNHEY and CDR2 SMNVEV (reference sequence). Trimming removed 4 bases from V and 2 bases from J, with 14 bases in between. The CDR3 reads CASSSSWTVQETQYF. CDR3 coding DNA: TGTGCCAGCAGTTCCTCGTGGACTGTTCAAGAGACCCAGTACTTC.

This clonotype was observed a handful of times. This chain uses TRBV5-1 with TRBJ2-4; D is possibly TRBD2 (6 bases). The assigned J gene may be wrong: the sequence end matches TRBJ2-7 better. There are 15 residues in the CDR3. Per the germline V gene, CDR1 is SGHRS and CDR2 is YFSETQ. The DNA of the CDR3 is TGCGCCAGCAGCCTGAGGAACGGGGGACGTTTCGAGCAGTACTTC. Translating it yields CASSLRNGGRFEQYF.

The DNA for the CDR3 is TGCAGTGCCACACAGGGGGCGATTGAGACCCAGTACTTC. This translates into CSATQGAIETQYF. The genes are TRBV20-1 and TRBJ2-5, with 9 bases lining up with TRBD1. Trimming cost V 6 bases and J 5 bases; bases outside gene matches: 7. The CDR3 is made up of 13 amino acids. CDR1 and CDR2 from the germline V gene are DFQATT and SNEGSKA (reference sequence).

The rearrangement uses TRBV6-6 and TRBJ2-3; D assignment may be TRBD1 or TRBD2 (5 bases each). In germline, CDR1 is MNHNY, CDR2 SVGAGI (reference sequence). The CDR3 contains 15 residues. V was clipped by 7 bases and J by 6 bases, with 20 bases between them. CDR3 in amino acids: CASTLKGTSGDTQYF. The DNA of the CDR3 is TGTGCCAGCACCCTAAAGGGGACCTCCGGGGATACGCAGTATTTT.